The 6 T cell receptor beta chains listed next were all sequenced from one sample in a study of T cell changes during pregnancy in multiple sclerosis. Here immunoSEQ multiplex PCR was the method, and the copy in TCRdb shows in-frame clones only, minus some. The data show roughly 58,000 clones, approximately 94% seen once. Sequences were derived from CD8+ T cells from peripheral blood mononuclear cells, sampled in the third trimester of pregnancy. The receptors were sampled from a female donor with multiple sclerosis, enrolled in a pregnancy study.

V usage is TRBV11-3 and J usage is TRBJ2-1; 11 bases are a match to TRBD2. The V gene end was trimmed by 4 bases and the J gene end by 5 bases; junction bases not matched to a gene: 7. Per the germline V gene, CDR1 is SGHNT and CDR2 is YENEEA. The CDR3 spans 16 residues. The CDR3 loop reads CASSSRLAGGDNEQFF. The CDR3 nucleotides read TGTGCCAGCAGCTCCCGCCTAGCGGGAGGAGACAATGAGCAGTTCTTC.

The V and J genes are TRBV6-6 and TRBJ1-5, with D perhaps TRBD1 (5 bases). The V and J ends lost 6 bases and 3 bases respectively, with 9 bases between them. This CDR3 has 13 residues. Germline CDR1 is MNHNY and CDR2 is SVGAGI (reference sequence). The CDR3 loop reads CASSPGVNQPQHF. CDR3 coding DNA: TGTGCCAGCAGCCCGGGGGTCAATCAGCCCCAGCATTTT.

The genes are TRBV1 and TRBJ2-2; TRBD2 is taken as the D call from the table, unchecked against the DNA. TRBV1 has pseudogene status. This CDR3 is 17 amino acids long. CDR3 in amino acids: CTSSQEDGGRGTGELFF. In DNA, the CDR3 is TGCACCAGCAGCCAAGAAGACGGCGGGAGGGGCACCGGGGAGCTGTTTTTT.

The CDR3 loop is CASSLTSGGAAFF. CDR3 nucleotide sequence: TGTGCCAGCAGTTTAACGTCAGGGGGAGCGGCTTTCTTT. V usage is TRBV28 and J usage is TRBJ1-1; 7 bases fit TRBD1. Germline V gene lookup returns CDR1 MDHEN and CDR2 SYDVKM. V gave up 2 bases and J gave up 11 bases; unmatched junction bases: 8. The CDR3 contains 13 residues.

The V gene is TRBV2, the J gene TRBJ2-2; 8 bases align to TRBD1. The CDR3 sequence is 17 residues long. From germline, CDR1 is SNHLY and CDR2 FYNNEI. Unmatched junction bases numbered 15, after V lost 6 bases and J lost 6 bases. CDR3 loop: CASRGWGGQGNPGELFF. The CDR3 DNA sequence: TGTGCCAGCAGGGGATGGGGCGGACAGGGAAATCCCGGGGAGCTGTTTTTT.

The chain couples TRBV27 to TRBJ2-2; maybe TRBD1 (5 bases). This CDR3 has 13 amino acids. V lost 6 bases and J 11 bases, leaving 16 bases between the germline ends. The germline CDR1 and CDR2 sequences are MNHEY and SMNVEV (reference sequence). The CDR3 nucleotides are TGTGCCAGCAGATACAGCCTCCAGGGCGAGCTGTTTTTT. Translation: CASRYSLQGELFF.